This is a list of T cell receptor beta chains from one sample in a study of graft-versus-host responses after intestinal transplantation. No antigen has been assigned to these receptors. Data came from immunoSEQ multiplex PCR; TCRdb stores just in-frame clones and leaves some out. The table lists 80,000 to 95,000 clones, just over 90% of them singletons. The sequenced sample was unstimulated CD8+ T cells sorted from spleen or lymph node cells, obtained before intestinal transplant. Receptor source: a human donor who received an intestinal transplant. Each CDR3 is given with its conserved first and last residue. Each record gives: D gene, clone size, V gene, J gene, CDR3 DNA, CDR3 protein. A D gene is named only where the DNA matches it firmly. The size of a clone is reported for some rows only, either as once, few or many, or as a class for expanded clones.

NA	NA	TRBV29-1	TRBJ1-1	TGCAGCGTAGACAGGTCTGAAGCTTTCTTT	CSVDRSEAFF
NA	NA	TRBV10-3	TRBJ2-2	TGTGCCATCAGTGAGTCCCCAGGGACCGGGGAGCTGTTTTTT	CAISESPGTGELFF
TRBD1	NA	TRBV5-1	TRBJ1-2	TGCGCCAGCAGCCCGAGCCCCGGGACAGGGGGCGACTATGGCTACACCTTC	CASSPSPGTGGDYGYTF
TRBD2	NA	TRBV25-1	TRBJ2-2	TGTGCCAGCAGTGGGGGACTAGCGGGGGCCAACACCGGGGAGCTGTTTTTT	CASSGGLAGANTGELFF
TRBD2	NA	TRBV7-2	TRBJ2-7	TGTGCCAGCAGCTTAGTAGTAGCGGGGGGCCACGAGCAGTACTTC	CASSLVVAGGHEQYF
TRBD2	NA	TRBV4-3	TRBJ2-2	TGCGCCAGCAGCCAAGGTGGGACTAGCGGGGGCCCGAACACCGGGGAGCTGTTTTTT	CASSQGGTSGGPNTGELFF
NA	NA	TRBV29-1	TRBJ2-1	TGCAGCGTTGAAGAGGAGGGTCGGGCATCCTACAATGAGCAGTTCTTC	CSVEEEGRASYNEQFF
NA	NA	TRBV10-3	TRBJ2-7	TGTGCCATCAGTGAGGGTGAGACTTCCTACGAGCAGTACTTC	CAISEGETSYEQYF
TRBD1	few	TRBV11-2	TRBJ2-4	TGTGCCAGCAGCTCCTCCGGGACAGTAGCCAAAAACATTCAGTACTTC	CASSSSGTVAKNIQYF
NA	NA	TRBV7-9	TRBJ2-1	TGTGCCAGCAGCTTAGGGGCGAGGGTGAATGAGCAGTTCTTC	CASSLGARVNEQFF
TRBD1	NA	TRBV5-1	TRBJ1-1	TGCGCCAGCAGCTTGGTCCCAGTGAGTGGGACAGGGGGAGCGAACACTGAAGCTTTCTTT	CASSLVPVSGTGGANTEAFF
NA	NA	TRBV7-5	TRBJ2-5	TGTGTCAGAAGCTCCTGTGGGACAGGGGGCGGGGAGACCCAGTACTTC	CVRSSCGTGGGETQYF
NA	NA	TRBV27	TRBJ2-7	TGTGCCAGCAGCACGAACAGGGACTCCTACGAGCAGTACTTC	CASSTNRDSYEQYF
TRBD1	NA	TRBV11-2	TRBJ1-2	TGTGCCAGCAGCCATGGACAGGGGGATAACTATGGCTACACCTTC	CASSHGQGDNYGYTF
NA	NA	TRBV29-1	TRBJ1-2	TGCAGCGTTGAAGGGGGCGGTTCTAATGGCTACACCTTC	CSVEGGGSNGYTF
TRBD1	NA	TRBV11-2	TRBJ2-3	TGTGCCAGCAGCTTAGGAGGACAGGGGGCATACTCTACAGATACGCAGTATTTT	CASSLGGQGAYSTDTQYF
TRBD1	NA	TRBV4-3	TRBJ1-6	TGCGCCAGCAGCCAAGATAGGGACAGCCTTTATTCACCCCTCCACTTT	CASSQDRDSLYSPLHF
TRBD1	NA	TRBV7-2	TRBJ1-6	TGTGCCAGCAGCTTAGGGACAGGGGTAGTATCACCCCTCCACTTT	CASSLGTGVVSPLHF
NA	NA	TRBV30	TRBJ2-5	TGTGCCTGGAGTGACGGGGAGACCCAGTACTTC	CAWSDGETQYF
TRBD1	NA	TRBV7-9	TRBJ1-1	TGTGCCAGCAGCTTAGGACAGGGGAATGAAGCTTTCTTT	CASSLGQGNEAFF
NA	few	TRBV2	TRBJ1-4	TGTGCCAGCAGCGAGACAGGATTCGAGGAAAAACTGTTTTTT	CASSETGFEEKLFF
NA	few	TRBV27	TRBJ1-4	TGTGCCAGCAGTTTACAGGGGTCGGTTGAAAAACTGTTTTTT	CASSLQGSVEKLFF
NA	few	TRBV10-2	TRBJ2-7	TGCGCCAGCAGTGAGTCTTGGGGGCCCTACGAGCAGTACTTC	CASSESWGPYEQYF
TRBD1	NA	TRBV6-5	TRBJ2-7	TGTGCCAGCAGTTACTCGGGACAGGGGGGACACGAGCAGTACTTC	CASSYSGQGGHEQYF
NA	NA	TRBV13	TRBJ1-1	TGTGCCAGCAGCTTCCCGACAGAGATGAACACTGAAGCTTTCTTT	CASSFPTEMNTEAFF
NA	NA	TRBV30	TRBJ2-7	TGTGCCTGGAGTGGCTCAGGGGGAGGTGAGCAGTACTTC	CAWSGSGGGEQYF
NA	NA	TRBV9	TRBJ1-3	TGTGCCAGCAGCGTTGACACCAGCTCTGGAAACACCATATATTTT	CASSVDTSSGNTIYF
TRBD1	once	TRBV29-1	TRBJ1-2	TGCAGCGTTGAAGAGACAGGGGCCGGGGATCTTTTTCGGTATGGCTACACCTTC	CSVEETGAGDLFRYGYTF
NA	NA	TRBV4-3	TRBJ2-1	TGCGCCAGCAGCCAAGATGCCGGGGGCTCCTACAATGAGCAGTTCTTC	CASSQDAGGSYNEQFF
NA	NA	TRBV19	TRBJ1-6	TGTGCCAGTAGTATGATTGCAGGTGAGAATTCACCCCTCCACTTT	CASSMIAGENSPLHF
NA	NA	TRBV6-4	TRBJ2-4	TGTGGGCGGGGACGGACCGTGGCCAAAAACATTCAGTACTTC	CGRGRTVAKNIQYF
NA	NA	TRBV27	TRBJ2-7	TGTGCCAGCAGTCCGGCACGACAGGAAGAAACGCAGTACTTC	CASSPARQEETQYF
NA	NA	TRBV2	TRBJ2-1	TGTGCCAGCAACGGGGTGGGCTACAATGAGCAGTTCTTC	CASNGVGYNEQFF
NA	once	TRBV20-1	TRBJ2-2	TGCAGTGCTCACTGGGAGAGAGAGCTGTTTTTT	CSAHWERELFF
TRBD2	NA	TRBV19	TRBJ2-3	TGTGCCAGTAGTATAGAATTCAGGGTAGCTAGCGGGGGCCAACCCACAGATACGCAGTATTTT	CASSIEFRVASGGQPTDTQYF
TRBD2	NA	TRBV29-1	TRBJ2-3	TGCAGCGTCGATCTAGCGGGGGGGGGATTTCCAATTACAGATACGCAGTATTTT	CSVDLAGGGFPITDTQYF
TRBD1	NA	TRBV9	TRBJ2-7	TGTGCCAGCAGCCCCAGGACAGGGTCCTCCTACGAGCAGTACTTC	CASSPRTGSSYEQYF
NA	NA	TRBV4-3	TRBJ2-1	TGCGCCAGCAGCCAAACATACTACAATGAGCAGTTCTTC	CASSQTYYNEQFF
NA	NA	TRBV6-1	TRBJ2-7	TGTGCCAGCAGTGAAGCGGGAGCCATCTCCTACGAGCAGTACTTC	CASSEAGAISYEQYF
TRBD1	NA	TRBV5-4	TRBJ2-7	TGTGCCAGCAGCTTGGCCGGTTTAGCAGGGGGCGACTTGTACGAGCAGTACTTC	CASSLAGLAGGDLYEQYF
TRBD1	NA	TRBV4-3	TRBJ1-2	TGCGCCAGCAGCCCCTTGGACAGGGATTCCAACTATGGCTACACCTTC	CASSPLDRDSNYGYTF
NA	NA	TRBV6-6	TRBJ1-5	TGTGCCAGCAGTAGGGACACCAATCAGCCCCAGCATTTT	CASSRDTNQPQHF
TRBD1	NA	TRBV30	TRBJ1-1	TGTGCCTGGAGTGTAGAGGGGGCCCTAACTGAAGCTTTCTTT	CAWSVEGALTEAFF
NA	NA	TRBV7-9	TRBJ2-3	TGTGCCAGCAGCCTCCTGGGCGATACGCAGTATTTT	CASSLLGDTQYF
NA	NA	TRBV7-2	TRBJ2-7	TGTGCCAGCAGCTTAGTGACAGAGACCTACGAGCAGTACTTC	CASSLVTETYEQYF
TRBD1	NA	TRBV27	TRBJ1-2	TGTGCCAGCAGTGCAGCCGGGACAGGGGGCTATGGCTACACCTTC	CASSAAGTGGYGYTF
NA	NA	TRBV19	TRBJ1-2	TGTGCCATTCGGGGTACGGTGGATGGCTACACCTTC	CAIRGTVDGYTF
NA	once	TRBV29-1	TRBJ2-5	TGCAGCGTTGTAGGCGGATCTAAAGAGACCCAGTACTTC	CSVVGGSKETQYF
TRBD1	NA	TRBV15	TRBJ2-7	TGTGCCACCAGCGTAGCGCCCGGGACAGGGTTGAACGAGCAGTACTTC	CATSVAPGTGLNEQYF
TRBD1	NA	TRBV9	TRBJ1-4	TGTGCCAGCAGCCCAGGACAGGGGGTTTTCCGTAATGAAAAACTGTTTTTT	CASSPGQGVFRNEKLFF
NA	NA	TRBV7-9	TRBJ2-7	TGTGCCAGCAGCGTCGGGTACGAGCAGTACTTC	CASSVGYEQYF
NA	NA	TRBV4-1	TRBJ2-7	TGCGCCAGCAGCCATGTCGACGGGGACGAGCAGTACTTC	CASSHVDGDEQYF
NA	NA	TRBV7-8	TRBJ1-2	TGTGCCAGCAGCCCCTGGGAGCAGAACTATGGCTACACCTTC	CASSPWEQNYGYTF
NA	NA	TRBV13	TRBJ1-2	TGTGCCAGCAGCTTAGTAACCTTGGAGGACAGACTAAAGGACTATGGCTACACCTTC	CASSLVTLEDRLKDYGYTF
NA	NA	TRBV4-3	TRBJ1-6	TGCGCCAGCAGCCAAGGGACACTTCATTCACCCCTCCACTTT	CASSQGTLHSPLHF
TRBD1	NA	TRBV23-1	TRBJ1-1	TGCGCCAGCAGTCACCCGAGGACAGGGGCTTTGAACACTGAAGCTTTCTTT	CASSHPRTGALNTEAFF